Each of the 11 T cell receptor beta chains below was sequenced from the same sample in a study of cytomegalovirus exposure and HLA in healthy donors. PCR involved 60 Vbeta and 13 Jbeta primers. Sequenced by immunoSEQ multiplex PCR; TCRdb stores in-frame clones only, minus some. The data contain 120,000 or so clones, roughly 80% of them singletons. The material sequenced was PBMCs. These receptors were taken from a woman aged 50 to 60 in good health and CMV-seronegative.

The CDR3 DNA is TGTGCCAGCAGCTCTCGGACAGCAAACTACGAGCAGTACTTC. Translation: CASSSRTANYEQYF. The V gene is TRBV7-2, the J gene TRBJ2-7, with TRBD1 as a possible D gene (6 bases). This CDR3 spans 14 amino acids. CDR1 and CDR2 from the germline V gene are SGHTA and FQGNSA. V lost 4 bases and J lost 3, with 13 bases in between.

Concerning this clone: Relative to the germline gene, one junction end is altered; a read error may explain this. Here the CDR3 DNA reads TGTTCCAGCACTAACTCCCCCTTAGCGGGACCCTCCTCCTACGAGCAGTACTTC. This codes for CSSTNSPLAGPSSYEQYF. The V call is TRBV7-9, the J call TRBJ2-7, with 8 positions matching TRBD2. This CDR3 spans 18 amino acids. Germline loops: CDR1 SEHNR, CDR2 FQNEAQ (reference sequence).

V gene TRBV9 combines with J gene TRBJ2-7; possible D gene TRBD2, 6 bases. The ends were cut back, 0 bases at V and 0 bases at J, with 13 bases in the middle. Germline V gene lookup returns CDR1 SGDLS and CDR2 YYNGEE. The CDR3 has 16 amino acids. CDR3 DNA: TGTGCCAGCAGCGTAGTAGCGGATCCACCCTCCTACGAGCAGTACTTC. Protein sequence: CASSVVADPPSYEQYF. Filled out from reference TRBV9 and TRBJ2-7, the complete variable domain reads DSGVTQTPKHLITATGQRVTLRCSPRSGDLSVYWYQQSLDQGLQFLIQYYNGEERAKGNILERFSAQQFPDLHSELNLSSLELGDSALYFCASSVVADPPSYEQYFGPGTRLTVT.

Of note for this clone: Other nucleotide sequences in the sample specify the same CDR3. The genes are TRBV19 and TRBJ1-2; D is uncertain. This CDR3 has 16 residues. V shed 4 bases and J shed 2 bases, with 17 bases lying between them. Germline loops: CDR1 LNHDA, CDR2 SQIVND (reference sequence). Here the CDR3 DNA reads TGTGCCAGTAGTACTAAAGTGGGCAGAGCCAACTATGGCTACACCTTC. Translation: CASSTKVGRANYGYTF. Full variable domain (rest looked up from reference TRBV19 and TRBJ1-2): DGGITQSPKYLFRKEGQNVTLSCEQNLNHDAMYWYRQDPGQGLRLIYYSQIVNDFQKGDIAEGYSVSREKKESFPLTVTSAQKNPTAFYLCASSTKVGRANYGYTFGSGTRLTVV.

The genes are TRBV19 and TRBJ1-5; 7 nucleotides match TRBD1. The germline CDR1 and CDR2 sequences are LNHDA and SQIVND (reference sequence). Trimming took 3 bases from V and 4 from J; bases not matched to a gene: 9. The CDR3 runs to 16 residues. This CDR3 reads CASSIRGRGDNQPQHF. The CDR3 DNA is TGTGCCAGTAGTATTCGGGGCAGGGGGGATAATCAGCCCCAGCATTTT.

This chain connects TRBV4-1 to TRBJ1-5; possible D gene TRBD1, 5 bases. The CDR3 is 15 amino acids. CDR1 and CDR2 (germline): MGHRA, YSYEKL. V lost 4 bases, J lost 4 bases, and 14 bases lay in between. CDR3 residues: CASSRGGEMNQPQHF. CDR3 DNA: TGCGCCAGCAGCCGTGGGGGGGAAATGAATCAGCCCCAGCATTTT.

The chain recombines TRBV5-5 with TRBJ2-7; 8 bases are a match to TRBD1. V shed 4 bases and J 3 bases; nucleotides not matched to a gene: 6. Per the germline V gene, CDR1 is SGHKS and CDR2 is YYEKEE (reference sequence). This CDR3 comprises 14 residues. CDR3 bases: TGTGCCAGCAGCCAACCAGGGGGCTTCTACGAGCAGTACTTC. It is translated as CASSQPGGFYEQYF.

The chain is built from TRBV11-2 and TRBJ2-5, with D possibly matching TRBD2 (5 bases). Germline lookup yields CDR1 SGHAT and CDR2 FQNNGV. The V end lost 1 base, the J end lost 4 bases, and 10 bases lay between the germline ends. This CDR3 comprises 14 residues. The CDR3 loop reads CASSLALAGETQYF. The CDR3 DNA is TGTGCCAGCAGCTTAGCCCTAGCAGGAGAGACCCAGTACTTC.

V is TRBV16 and J is TRBJ1-6; tentatively, D is TRBD1 (5 bases). The CDR3 has 20 residues. CDR1 is KGHSY and CDR2 is FQNENV in the germline V gene. V lost 4 bases and J 5 bases, leaving 27 bases between the germline ends. CDR3 DNA sequence: TGTGCCAGCAGCCGGGCCTTCCAGGGAGGAGGATATGGGAATAATTCACCCCTCCACTTT. This codes for CASSRAFQGGGYGNNSPLHF.

This chain uses TRBV4-3 with TRBJ2-7; D gene ambiguous. V lost 4 bases to trimming and J lost 5 bases, with 12 bases between them. This CDR3 region has 13 residues. In germline, CDR1 is LGHNA, CDR2 YSLEER. The DNA of the CDR3 is TGCGCCAGCAGCCTCCTAGATGGAGACGAGCAGTACTTC. Translating it yields CASSLLDGDEQYF.

This clone occurred a few times. The J gene is TRBJ1-6, the V gene TRBV6-1, with no clear D. Looked up from germline, CDR1 is MNHNS and CDR2 is SASEGT. V was shortened by 1 base and J by 13 bases, with 14 bases between the two germline ends. CDR3 length: 14 residues. In DNA form, the CDR3 reads TGTGCCAGCAGTGAAGAGTCTGTGCTCAGTCCCCTCCACTTT. This gives the protein CASSEESVLSPLHF.